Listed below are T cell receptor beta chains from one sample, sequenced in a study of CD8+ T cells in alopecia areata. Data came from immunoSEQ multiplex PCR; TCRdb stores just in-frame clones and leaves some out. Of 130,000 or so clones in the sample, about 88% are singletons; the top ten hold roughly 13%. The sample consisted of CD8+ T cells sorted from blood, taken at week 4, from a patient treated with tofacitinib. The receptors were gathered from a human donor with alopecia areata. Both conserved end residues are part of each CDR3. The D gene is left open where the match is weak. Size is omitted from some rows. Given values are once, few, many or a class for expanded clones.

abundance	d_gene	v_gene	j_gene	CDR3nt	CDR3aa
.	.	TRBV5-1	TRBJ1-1	TGCGCCAGCAGATTACAGGGTGAGGCCACTGAAGCTTTCTTT	CASRLQGEATEAFF
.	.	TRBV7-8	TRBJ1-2	TGTGCCAGCAGCTTAGAGGTCTATGGCTACACCTTC	CASSLEVYGYTF
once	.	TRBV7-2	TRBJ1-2	TGTGCCAGCAGCTACCCAAGGGCAGGCGAAAACTATGGCTACACCTTC	CASSYPRAGENYGYTF
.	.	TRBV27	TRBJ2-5	TGTGCCAGCAGTTTAACCGACCGGGAGACCCAGTACTTC	CASSLTDRETQYF
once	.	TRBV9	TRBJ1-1	TGTGCCAGCAGCGTGGGGACGGCGAACACTGAAGCTTTCTTT	CASSVGTANTEAFF
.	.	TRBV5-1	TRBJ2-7	TGCGCCAGCAGCTTTAAGGCAGACCGCTACGAGCAGTACTTC	CASSFKADRYEQYF
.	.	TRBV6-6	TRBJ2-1	TGTGCCAGCAGTGACACGGCTAACAATGAGCAGTTCTTC	CASSDTANNEQFF
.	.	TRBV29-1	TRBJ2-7	TGCAGCGTTGGAGAGGCCTACGAGCAGTACTTC	CSVGEAYEQYF
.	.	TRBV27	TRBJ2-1	TGTGCCAGCAGTCTAGGAGGGCTCTACAATGAGCAGTTCTTC	CASSLGGLYNEQFF
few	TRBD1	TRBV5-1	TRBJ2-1	TGCGCCAGCAGCTTGGGACAGGGCAGCGATGAGCAGTTCTTC	CASSLGQGSDEQFF
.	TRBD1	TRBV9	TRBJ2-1	TGTGCCAGCAGCGCCGGGACAGGGGGTAGCATCTTC	CASSAGTGGSIF
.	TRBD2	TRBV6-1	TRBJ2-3	TGTGCCAGCAGTGCGGGGAGGGATATCCCAGATACGCAGTATTTT	CASSAGRDIPDTQYF
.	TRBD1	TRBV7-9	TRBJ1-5	TGTGCCAGCAGCGGCGGGACAGATCTTACTTCAGGTCAGCCCCAGCATTTT	CASSGGTDLTSGQPQHF
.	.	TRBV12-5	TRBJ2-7	TGTGCTAGTGGTTTCCACCCAAACCTCCAAATCCACGAGCAGTACTTC	CASGFHPNLQIHEQYF
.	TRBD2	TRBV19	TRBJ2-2	TGTGCCAGTAGTATAGCGGGAGGGTACCCCGGGGAGCTGTTTTTT	CASSIAGGYPGELFF
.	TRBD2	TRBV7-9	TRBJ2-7	TGTGCCAGCACCGGCGGGGGGACCTACGAGCAGTACTTC	CASTGGGTYEQYF
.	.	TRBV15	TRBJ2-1	TGTGCCACCAGCAGAGTGGAAGGATCCTACAATGAGCAGTTCTTC	CATSRVEGSYNEQFF
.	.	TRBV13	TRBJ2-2	TGTGCCAGCACCCCCACAGGGTCTGACGGGGAGCTGTTTTTT	CASTPTGSDGELFF
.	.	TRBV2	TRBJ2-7	TGTGCCAGCAGACAGATCCAGGATTCCTACGAGCAGTACTTC	CASRQIQDSYEQYF
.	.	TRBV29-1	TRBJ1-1	TGCAGCGTTGTACTTGGCGGGGGCGCGGATTCGGGCACTGAAGCTTTCTTT	CSVVLGGGADSGTEAFF
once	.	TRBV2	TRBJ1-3	TGTGCCAGCACAGGTGGAAACACCATATATTTT	CASTGGNTIYF
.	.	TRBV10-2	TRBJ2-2	TGCGCCAGCCCGGCTAACACCGGGGAGCTGTTTTTT	CASPANTGELFF
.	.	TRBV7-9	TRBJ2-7	TGTGCCAGCAGCTTAAGTGCCGAGCAGTACTTC	CASSLSAEQYF
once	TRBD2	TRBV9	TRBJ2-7	TGTGCCAGCAGCGTAGGCGGGAGCCCCTACGAGCAGTACTTC	CASSVGGSPYEQYF
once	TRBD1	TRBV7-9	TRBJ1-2	TGTGCCAGCAGCCTTCCGGACAGGCTCTATGGCTACACCTTC	CASSLPDRLYGYTF
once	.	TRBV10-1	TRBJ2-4	TGCGCCAGCAGTGAGGAGTGGGGGGCCAAAAACATTCAGTACTTC	CASSEEWGAKNIQYF
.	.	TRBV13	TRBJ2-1	TGTGCCAGCGAGGGTCGGGACAGACGGAGGGGTGAGCAGTTCTTC	CASEGRDRRRGEQFF
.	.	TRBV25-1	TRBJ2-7	TGTGCCGTGGGGGATTCACAGTACTTC	CAVGDSQYF
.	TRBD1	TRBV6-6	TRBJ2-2	TGTGCCGCCAGGGGGCTTGTGACCGGGGAGCTGTTTTTT	CAARGLVTGELFF
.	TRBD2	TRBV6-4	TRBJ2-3	TGTGCCAGCATTTGGACTAGCGGGGACACAGATACGCAGTATTTT	CASIWTSGDTDTQYF
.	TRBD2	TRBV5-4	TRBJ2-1	TGTGCCAGCAGCATACTAGCGGGAGCCTACAATGAGCAGTTCTTC	CASSILAGAYNEQFF
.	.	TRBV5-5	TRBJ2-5	TGTGCCAGCAGGCCCATCTGGTTATACAGCGTGGGGGAGACCCAGTACTTC	CASRPIWLYSVGETQYF
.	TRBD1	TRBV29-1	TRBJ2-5	TGCAGCGTTGTAACCCCGGACAGGGGATCGGAGACCCAGTACTTC	CSVVTPDRGSETQYF
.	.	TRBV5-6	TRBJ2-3	TGTGCCAGCAGCATCCATCCCACAGATACGCAGTATTTT	CASSIHPTDTQYF
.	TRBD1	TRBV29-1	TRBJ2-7	TGCAGCGTTGCGGCGGGCGGTGACAGGGGGCTGTACGAGCAGTACTTC	CSVAAGGDRGLYEQYF
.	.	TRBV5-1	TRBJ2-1	TGCGCCAGCAGCTTGAGAGGATGGGGAGATGGCCTGTACAATGAGCAGTTCTTC	CASSLRGWGDGLYNEQFF
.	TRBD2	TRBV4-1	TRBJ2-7	TGCGCCAGCAGCCAAGGGGGCGGGAGCTACGAGCAGTACTTC	CASSQGGGSYEQYF
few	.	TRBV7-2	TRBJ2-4	TGTGCCAGCAGCTTAGGGGGGACTGGGGCTGATGTTACCAAAAACATTCAGTACTTC	CASSLGGTGADVTKNIQYF
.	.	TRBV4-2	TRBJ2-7	TGTGCCAGCAGCCAAGAGAGGGGCGAGCAGTACTTC	CASSQERGEQYF
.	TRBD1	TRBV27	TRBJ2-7	TGTGCCAGCAGTTTAGCCGGGACAGCTATCTACGAGCAGTACTTC	CASSLAGTAIYEQYF
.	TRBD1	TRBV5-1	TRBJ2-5	TGCGCCAGCAGCGCCTGGACAGGGGGGCAAGAGACCCAGTACTTC	CASSAWTGGQETQYF
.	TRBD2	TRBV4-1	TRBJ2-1	TGCGCCAGCAGCCAAGATCCGGGACTAGCGGAGCAGTTCTTC	CASSQDPGLAEQFF
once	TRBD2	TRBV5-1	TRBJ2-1	TGCGCCAGCAGCTTGTCGGCTAGCGGGTCCTACAATGAGCAGTTCTTC	CASSLSASGSYNEQFF
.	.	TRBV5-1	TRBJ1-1	TGCGCCAGCAGCTCCAAAAACACTGAAGCTTTCTTT	CASSSKNTEAFF
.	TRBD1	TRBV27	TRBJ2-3	TGTGCCAGCAGTTTATCTAGACAGGGGGCAGATACGCAGTATTTT	CASSLSRQGADTQYF